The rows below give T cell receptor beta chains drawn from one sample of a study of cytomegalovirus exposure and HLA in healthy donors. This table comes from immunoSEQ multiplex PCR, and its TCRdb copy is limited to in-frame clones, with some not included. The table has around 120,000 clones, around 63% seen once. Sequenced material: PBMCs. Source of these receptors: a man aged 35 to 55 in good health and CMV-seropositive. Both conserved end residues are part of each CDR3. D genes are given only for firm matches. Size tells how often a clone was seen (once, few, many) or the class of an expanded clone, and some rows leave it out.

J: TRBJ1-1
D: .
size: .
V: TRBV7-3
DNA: TGTGCCAGCAGCTTAACGGGGAGCGGCCCTTACCCTGCTTTCTTT
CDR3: CASSLTGSGPYPAFF

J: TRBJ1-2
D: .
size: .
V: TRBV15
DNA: TGTGCCACCAGGGACAGTTCTAACTATGGCTACACCTTC
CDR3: CATRDSSNYGYTF

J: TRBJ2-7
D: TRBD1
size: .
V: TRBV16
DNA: TGTGCCAGCAGCCCGTCACAGGGGTCCCCCTACGAGCAGTACTTC
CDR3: CASSPSQGSPYEQYF

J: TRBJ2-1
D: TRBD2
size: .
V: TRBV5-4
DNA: TGTGCCAGCAGTGTGGGACGGGGGGGCAGGAATGAGCAGTTCTTC
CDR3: CASSVGRGGRNEQFF

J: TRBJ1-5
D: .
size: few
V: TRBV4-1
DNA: TGCGCCAGCAGCCAAGATTATGCAGGGGCGTTAAAATCATTT
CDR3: CASSQDYAGALKSF

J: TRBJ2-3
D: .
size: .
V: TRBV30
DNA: TGTGCCTGGAGCGGGATTTATAGCACAGATACGCAGTATTTT
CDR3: CAWSGIYSTDTQYF

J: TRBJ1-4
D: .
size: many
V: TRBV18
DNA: TGTGCCAGCTCTGGGCGAAAACTGTTTTTT
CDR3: CASSGRKLFF

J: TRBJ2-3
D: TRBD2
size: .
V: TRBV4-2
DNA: TGTGCCAGCAGCCAAGTCCGGGAGGGACCCAGCACAGATGCGCAGTATTTT
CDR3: CASSQVREGPSTDAQYF

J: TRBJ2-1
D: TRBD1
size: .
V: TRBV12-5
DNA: TGTGCTAGTGGCGGGACAGGGGGATACAATGAGCAGTTCTTC
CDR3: CASGGTGGYNEQFF

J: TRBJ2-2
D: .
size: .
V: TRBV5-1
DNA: TGCGCCAGCAGCTTGGACATATCAAACACCGGGGAGCTGTTTTTT
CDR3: CASSLDISNTGELFF

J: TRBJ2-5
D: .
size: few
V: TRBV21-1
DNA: TGTGCCAGCAGCACCTCTAGCGGGAGGCCCCAAGAGACCCAGTACTTC
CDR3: CASSTSSGRPQETQYF

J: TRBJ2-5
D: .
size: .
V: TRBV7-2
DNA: TGTGCCAGCAGCTTCCAACAGGGAGCGGAGACCCAGTACTTC
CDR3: CASSFQQGAETQYF

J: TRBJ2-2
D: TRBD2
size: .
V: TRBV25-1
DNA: TGTGCCAGCAGTGCCGCGGGAGGTCCATACACCGGGGAGCTGTTTTTT
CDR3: CASSAAGGPYTGELFF

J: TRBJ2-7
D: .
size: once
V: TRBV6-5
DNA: TGTGCCAGCAGCCCCCGGGGAAATCACGAGCAGTACTTC
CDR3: CASSPRGNHEQYF

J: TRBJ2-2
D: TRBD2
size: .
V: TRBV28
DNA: TGTGCCAGCAGTACTAGCGGGAGGAACACCGGGGAGCTGTTTTTT
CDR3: CASSTSGRNTGELFF

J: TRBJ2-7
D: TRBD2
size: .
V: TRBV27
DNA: TGTGCCAGCAAAGTCGGGCTAGCGGGAGAATACGAGCAGTACTTC
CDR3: CASKVGLAGEYEQYF